The 7 T cell receptor beta chains below all came from one sample that was sequenced in a study of T cells in Graves' hyperthyroidism and ophthalmopathy. RNA transcripts yielded amplified TCR beta CDR3 regions. A set of HTBI primers served as the primers for a first-round RT-PCR of the TCR CDR3. A single record per CDR3 protein comes from TCRdb applying MiXCR to the multiplex PCR reads. The table has roughly 420,000 distinct CDR3 sequences, around 13% seen once. The source material was blood. The receptors here all came from a woman aged 18 to 35 with Graves' hyperthyroidism.

This clonotype has ten or more counts. J is TRBJ1-1 and V is TRBV27; no definite D call. Germline V gives CDR1 MNHEY, CDR2 SMNVEV (reference sequence). Trimming left V 6 bases short and J 5 bases short, with 16 bases between. The CDR3 runs 14 residues. The CDR3 here is CASRNLGRGTEAFF. Written as DNA, the CDR3 is TGTGCCAGCAGGAACCTTGGGAGAGGGACTGAAGCTTTCTTT.

V usage is TRBV4-1 and J usage is TRBJ1-4, with 8 nucleotides matching TRBD1. With 0 bases clipped from V and 0 bases from J, the junction kept 12 bases outside the gene matches. The germline V gene has CDR1 MGHRA and CDR2 YSYEKL. This CDR3 is 20 amino acids long. The CDR3 is CASSQDTGQVGDSTNEKLFF. Written as DNA, the CDR3 is TGCGCCAGCAGCCAAGATACGGGACAGGTGGGAGACTCAACTAATGAAAAACTGTTTTTT.

This clonotype appeared many times. This rearrangement joins TRBV28 to TRBJ1-1, with 9 bases matching TRBD1. The germline CDR1 and CDR2 sequences are MDHEN and SYDVKM. The length of the CDR3 is 15 residues. With V trimmed by 2 bases and J by 8 bases, 9 bases remained unmatched. The CDR3 is CASSLAGTGKREAFF. CDR3 DNA: TGTGCCAGCAGTTTAGCCGGGACAGGGAAACGGGAAGCTTTCTTT.

This clonotype was detected ten times or more. The chain recombines TRBV20-1 with TRBJ2-7; possible D gene TRBD2, 5 bases. CDR1 DFQATT and CDR2 SNEGSKA come from the germline V gene (reference sequence). This CDR3 contains 14 residues. CDR3 nucleotides: TGCAGCGTTAAGGTCCCGGACTCCCCAGACGAGCAGTACTTC. Translated: CSVKVPDSPDEQYF.

In its sample, this clonotype was seen many times. Here the CDR3 DNA reads TGTGCCTGGAGTGGACAGGAAATTGAGCAGTTCTTC. Amino acids: CAWSGQEIEQFF. The chain employs TRBV30 and TRBJ2-1, with D possibly TRBD1 on 6 matching bases. Germline-derived CDR1 and CDR2 are GTSNPN and SVGIG (reference sequence). Trimming shortened V by 1 base and J by 9 bases, and 10 bases separated the two germline ends. The CDR3 is made up of 12 amino acids.

This clonotype has ten or more counts. In DNA form, the CDR3 reads TGTGCCAGCAGCTTAGCGCTAGGTCGCAGGTCCTACAATGAGCAGTTCTTC. As protein: CASSLALGRRSYNEQFF. The V gene is TRBV7-8, the J gene TRBJ2-1; D not resolved. V was trimmed by 0 bases and J by 1 base, leaving 13 bases between them. Germline V lookup: CDR1 SGHVS, CDR2 FQNEAQ. The CDR3 is 17 residues long.

This clonotype was found many times. The rearrangement joins TRBV7-2 to TRBJ1-2, with TRBD1 as a possible D gene (5 bases). The germline V gene encodes CDR1 SGHTA and CDR2 FQGNSA. V was trimmed by 3 bases and J by 0 bases, leaving 14 bases between them. The CDR3 is made up of 16 amino acids. The CDR3 region is CASSLGRRGSNYGYTF. In nucleotides, the CDR3 is TGTGCCAGCAGCTTGGGACGGCGAGGCTCTAACTATGGCTACACCTTC.